The source of this T cell receptor (beta chain) is a study of blood T cells in healthy people across ages (dated by TCRdb to the mid-2010s). For the wider study: In model experiments, roughly one uniquely barcoded TCR beta cDNA molecule per two T cells was captured by template switching. Age-related changes in TCR beta repertoire diversity were measured in the study by deep sequencing normalized with unique cDNA molecular identifiers. To avoid experimental bias, donors of different ages were distributed randomly across sequencing lanes. The donors were split into four age groups: young (average 16 years), middle-aged (39), aged (roughly 68) and long-lived (approximately 80). Two additional independent replicas of 1 million unique cDNA reads from the same blood draw were analyzed for two donors (one aged 18 to 30 and one aged 80 or older). Findings and caveats that apply to the study as a whole: The percentage of naive T cells measured by flow cytometry correlated strongly with observed TCR beta diversity. Compared with the aged group, more naive CD4+ T cells, fewer expanded clones and increased TCR diversity were shown by the long-lived group, suggesting age selection. Estimates of total diversity based on one million sequenced T cells were regarded as lower bounds and as underestimates. Donor CMV infection status was unknown, potentially confounding age-related changes in expanded clonotypes. Conclusive comparison of naive and antigen-experienced compartments was prevented by the profiling of bulk unsorted PBMCs. Observed TCR beta diversity per million T cells fell roughly linearly with age, and a significant reduction was already apparent by age approximately 40.

As concerns this clonotype: Its target antigen remains unknown. No much larger clone is present one base from it, and per-base qualities are unavailable.

Donors were roughly 40 systemically healthy Caucasian individuals from Russia aged 6 to 90 years. Each donor gave 8 to 10 milliliters of peripheral blood, drawn into EDTA-treated Vacutainer tubes. Ficoll-Paque density-gradient centrifugation was used to isolate PBMCs, with at least 6.5 million per sample. Total RNA was extracted from PBMCs with Trizol reagent, with at least 6 micrograms obtained per sample. Naive CD45RAhigh/CD27high T cell percentages were measured by flow cytometry on a PBMC aliquot from every donor. Libraries were made using 5' RACE. Instrument on record: Illumina HiSeq 2500. A second about 6 to 11 cycle PCR used a sample-barcoded 5' primer and a J-beta primer mix. Each TCR beta cDNA molecule received a unique molecular identifier from a template-switch 5' adaptor carrying 12 random nucleotides. At least 2.5 million CDR3-containing paired-end reads were obtained from each sample. First-strand cDNA was synthesized from all RNA with the Mint cDNA synthesis kit, primed by a TRBC-specific oligonucleotide. After uracil-DNA glycosylase treatment, a first 18-cycle PCR used universal primers M1SS and BC2_uni_R on all cDNA. On the study's bioinformatics: Each sample was normalized by randomly selecting 1 million high-quality reads, each carrying a distinct molecular identifier. Reads with shared molecular identifiers were discarded instead of being binned into consensus sequences. CDR3 identification, clonotype clustering and error correction used MiTCR with a Q25 quality threshold and the strictest error-elimination algorithm. A nonparametric unseen species model with Euler transformation was used to estimate a lower bound on total TCR beta diversity. TCRdb took the public reads, trimmed them with fastp at Q25, ran MiXCR for clone calling and kept in-frame beta chains. Under each unique CDR3 protein, matching rows form one entry showing the most common genes and DNA. V and J calls and clone size were set by TCRdb, not the authors. The sample table shows about 680,000 distinct CDR3 sequences, and 45% to 50% are seen once. Roughly 34% of the sample is taken by the ten largest.

The CDR3 runs 14 amino acids, cysteine and phenylalanine included. The sequence is cut down to CDR3 DNA, 42 bases in frame from base 1. The germline V gene (reference sequence) sets CDR1 to LNHNV and CDR2 to YYDKDF. Deletion took 2 bases off V and 5 bases off J, with a span of 10 bases between the germline ends. The V gene is TRBV15 and the J gene is TRBJ2-1, with no confident D gene call. This clonotype was sampled from a woman in her sixties in good health. Material for sequencing was blood. The CDR3 amino acid sequence is: CATSRSGPNNEQFF. In nucleotide form, the sequence is TGTGCCACCAGCAGATCCGGACCGAACAATGAGCAGTTCTTC.